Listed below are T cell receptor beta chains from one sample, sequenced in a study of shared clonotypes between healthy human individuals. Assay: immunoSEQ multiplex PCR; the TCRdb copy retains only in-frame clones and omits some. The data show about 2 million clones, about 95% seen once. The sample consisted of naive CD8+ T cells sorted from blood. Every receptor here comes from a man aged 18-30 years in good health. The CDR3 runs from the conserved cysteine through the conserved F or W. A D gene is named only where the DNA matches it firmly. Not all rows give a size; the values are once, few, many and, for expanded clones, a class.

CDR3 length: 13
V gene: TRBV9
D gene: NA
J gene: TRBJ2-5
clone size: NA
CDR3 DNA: TGTGCCAGCAGCGTCGGGGGCGCCGAGACCCAGTACTTC
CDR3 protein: CASSVGGAETQYF

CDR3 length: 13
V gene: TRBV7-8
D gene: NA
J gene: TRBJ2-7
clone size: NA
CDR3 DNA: TGTGCCAGCAGCCCCGACTTCTCCTACGAGCAGTACTTC
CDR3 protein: CASSPDFSYEQYF

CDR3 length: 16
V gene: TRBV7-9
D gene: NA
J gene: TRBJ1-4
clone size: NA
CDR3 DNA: TGTGCCAGCAGCCTTAGAGCTGGGGGGCTAAATGAAAAACTGTTTTTT
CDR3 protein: CASSLRAGGLNEKLFF

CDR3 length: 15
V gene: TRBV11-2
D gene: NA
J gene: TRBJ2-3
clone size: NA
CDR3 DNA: TGTGCCAGCAGCTTTGCCGGTGAAAGCACAGATACGCAGTATTTT
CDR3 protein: CASSFAGESTDTQYF

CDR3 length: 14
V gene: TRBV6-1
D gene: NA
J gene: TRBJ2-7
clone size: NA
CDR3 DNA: TGTGCCAGCAGTCCCCGGGGGGCGGATTACGAGCAGTACTTC
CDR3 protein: CASSPRGADYEQYF

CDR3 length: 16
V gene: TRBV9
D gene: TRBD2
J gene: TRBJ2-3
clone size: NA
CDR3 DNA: TGTGCCAGCAGCGTAGGGGGACTAGCGGGATCAGATACGCAGTATTTT
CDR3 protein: CASSVGGLAGSDTQYF

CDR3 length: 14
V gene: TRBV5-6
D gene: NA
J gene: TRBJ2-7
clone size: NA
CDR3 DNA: TGTGCCAGCAGCTTGGGTGGGGGATGGTACGAGCAGTACTTC
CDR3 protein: CASSLGGGWYEQYF

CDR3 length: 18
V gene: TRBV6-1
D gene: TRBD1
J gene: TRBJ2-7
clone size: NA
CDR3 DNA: TGTGCCAGCAGTGAGTACCAGGGGGCAGTTGAACGGGACTACGAGCAGTACTTC
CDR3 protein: CASSEYQGAVERDYEQYF

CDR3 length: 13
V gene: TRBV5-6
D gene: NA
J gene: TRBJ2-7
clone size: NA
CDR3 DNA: TGTGCCAGCAGTTTTTGGGGTCTCTACGAGCAGTACTTC
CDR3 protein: CASSFWGLYEQYF

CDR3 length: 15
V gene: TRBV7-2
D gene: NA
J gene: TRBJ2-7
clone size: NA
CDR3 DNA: TGTGCCAGCAGCTTAGAAGGGGTCCTCTCCTACGAGCAGTACTTC
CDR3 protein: CASSLEGVLSYEQYF

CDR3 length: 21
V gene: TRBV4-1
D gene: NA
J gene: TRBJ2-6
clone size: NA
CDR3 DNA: TGCGCCAGCAGCCAAGATTCCGCGAACATTTTCCTCTCCTCTGGGGCCAACGTCCTGACTTTC
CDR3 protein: CASSQDSANIFLSSGANVLTF

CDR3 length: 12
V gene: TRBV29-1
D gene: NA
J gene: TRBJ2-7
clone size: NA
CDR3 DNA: TGCAGCGTTGCAGGTTCAGGGGTCGAGCAGTACTTC
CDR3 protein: CSVAGSGVEQYF

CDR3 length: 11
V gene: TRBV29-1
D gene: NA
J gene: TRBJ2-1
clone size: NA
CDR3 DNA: TGCAGCGTTGTAGCAGCGCTGGAGCAGTTCTTC
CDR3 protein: CSVVAALEQFF

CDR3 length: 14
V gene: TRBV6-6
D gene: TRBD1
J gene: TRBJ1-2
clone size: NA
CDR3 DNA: TGTGCCAGCAGTTACCAGGGGGCGAACTATGGCTACACCTTC
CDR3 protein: CASSYQGANYGYTF

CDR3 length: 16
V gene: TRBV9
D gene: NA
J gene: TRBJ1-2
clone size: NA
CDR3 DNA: TGTGCCAGCAGCGCCCCGGGACAAGTCGGATTAAAAGGCTACACCTTC
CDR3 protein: CASSAPGQVGLKGYTF

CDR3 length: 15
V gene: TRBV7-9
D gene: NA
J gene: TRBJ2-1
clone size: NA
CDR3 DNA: TGTGCCAGCAGCTTAGCCTCTGGCGGGTACAATGAGCAGTTCTTC
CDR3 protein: CASSLASGGYNEQFF

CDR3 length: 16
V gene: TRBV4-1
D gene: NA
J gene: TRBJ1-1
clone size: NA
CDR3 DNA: TGCGCCAGCAGCCAAGAAACAGAGGGGGTGAACACTGAAGCTTTCTTT
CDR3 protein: CASSQETEGVNTEAFF

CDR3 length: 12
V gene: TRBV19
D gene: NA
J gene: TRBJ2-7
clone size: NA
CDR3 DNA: TGTGCCAGTAGTATAGATCGGGTCGAGCAGTACTTC
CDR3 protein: CASSIDRVEQYF

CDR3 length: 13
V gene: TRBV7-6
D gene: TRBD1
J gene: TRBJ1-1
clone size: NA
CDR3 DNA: TGTGCCAGCAGCTTACAGGGGGGAACTGAAGCTTTCTTT
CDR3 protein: CASSLQGGTEAFF

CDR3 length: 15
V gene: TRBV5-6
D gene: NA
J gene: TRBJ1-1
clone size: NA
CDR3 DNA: TGTGCCAGCAGCCTCCTCCCGCGACAGAACACTGAAGCTTTCTTT
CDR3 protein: CASSLLPRQNTEAFF

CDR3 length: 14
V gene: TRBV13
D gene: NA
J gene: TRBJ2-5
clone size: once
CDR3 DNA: TGTGCCAGCAGCTTAGAGGCTAATCAAGAGACCCAGTACTTC
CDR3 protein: CASSLEANQETQYF

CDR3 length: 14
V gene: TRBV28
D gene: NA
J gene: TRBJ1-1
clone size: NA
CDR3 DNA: TGTGCCAGCAATTACCTCGGGGGGGCTGATGAAGCTTTCTTT
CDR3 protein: CASNYLGGADEAFF

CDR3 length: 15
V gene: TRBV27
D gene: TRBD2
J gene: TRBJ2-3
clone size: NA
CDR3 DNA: TGTGCCAGCAGTTCTAGCGGGATTAGCACAGATACGCAGTATTTT
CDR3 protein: CASSSSGISTDTQYF

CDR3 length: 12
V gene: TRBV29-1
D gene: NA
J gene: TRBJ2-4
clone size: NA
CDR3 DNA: TGCAGCGTTTTTGGACCTGAAAACATTCAGTACTTC
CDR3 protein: CSVFGPENIQYF